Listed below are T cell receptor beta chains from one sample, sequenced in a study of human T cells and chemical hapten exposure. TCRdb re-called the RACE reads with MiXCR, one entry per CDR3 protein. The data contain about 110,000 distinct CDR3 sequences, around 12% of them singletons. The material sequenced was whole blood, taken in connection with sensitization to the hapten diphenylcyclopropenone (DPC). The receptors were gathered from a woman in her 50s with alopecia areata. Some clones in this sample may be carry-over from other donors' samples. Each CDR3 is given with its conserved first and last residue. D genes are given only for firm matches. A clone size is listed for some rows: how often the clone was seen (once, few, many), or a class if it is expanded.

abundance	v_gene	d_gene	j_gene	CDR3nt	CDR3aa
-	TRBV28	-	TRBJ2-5	TGTGCCAGCACCACAGGGGGGCTAGCGGAAAGGGAGACCCAGTACTTC	CASTTGGLAERETQYF
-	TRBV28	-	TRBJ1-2	TGTGCCAGCAGGGTGCAGGGGAACTATGGCTACACCTTC	CASRVQGNYGYTF
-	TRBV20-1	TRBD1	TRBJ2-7	TGCAGTGCTAGCGACGGACAGGGGAAGGAGCAGTACTTC	CSASDGQGKEQYF
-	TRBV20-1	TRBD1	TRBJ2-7	TGCAGTGCCCGGGACAGGAACACCGAGCAGTACTTC	CSARDRNTEQYF
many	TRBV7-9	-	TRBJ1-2	TGTGCCAGCAGCTCCCCGGGCAGGAGGAACTATGGCTACACCTTC	CASSSPGRRNYGYTF
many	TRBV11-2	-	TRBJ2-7	TGTGCCAGCAGCCAGCTCTTGGTTTACGAGCAGTACTTC	CASSQLLVYEQYF
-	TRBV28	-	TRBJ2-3	TGTGCCAGCAGTGGGGGTCCCCTCACCCCGAAGCAGTATTTT	CASSGGPLTPKQYF
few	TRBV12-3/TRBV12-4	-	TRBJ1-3	TGTGCCAGCAGGAATAACCGGGACTCTGGAAACACCATATATTTT	CASRNNRDSGNTIYF
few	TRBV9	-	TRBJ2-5	TGTGCCAGCAGCGTTGATGGAGTCACCGAAGAGACCCAGTACTTC	CASSVDGVTEETQYF
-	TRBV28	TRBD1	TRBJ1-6	TGTGCCAGCAGTGGCAGACAGGGGGCCAATTCACCCCTCCACTTT	CASSGRQGANSPLHF
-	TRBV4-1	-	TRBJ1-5	TGCGCCAGCAGCCAAGACGGACCCCCAAATCAGCCCCAGCATTTT	CASSQDGPPNQPQHF
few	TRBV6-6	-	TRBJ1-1	TGTGCCAGCAGTTACTCGATCGCGACCACGGGCACTGAAGCTTTCTTT	CASSYSIATTGTEAFF
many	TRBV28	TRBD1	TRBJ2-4	TGTGCCAGCAGTGACAGGGGAAACATTCAGTACTTC	CASSDRGNIQYF
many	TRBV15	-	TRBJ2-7	TGTGCCACCAGCAGAGACCCGGCCCACGAGCAGTACTTC	CATSRDPAHEQYF
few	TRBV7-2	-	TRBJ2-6	TGTGCCAGCAGCTTAGTTGGCCCTGGGGCCAACGTCCTGACTTTC	CASSLVGPGANVLTF
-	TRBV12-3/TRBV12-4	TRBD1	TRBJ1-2	TGTGCCAGCAGTTTCTATCGGGACAGGGACGTAGGCTACACCTTC	CASSFYRDRDVGYTF
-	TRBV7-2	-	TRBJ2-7	TGTGCCAGCAGCTTAGCCGTCGGGGACTACGAGCAGTACTTC	CASSLAVGDYEQYF
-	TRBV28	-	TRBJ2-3	TGTGCCAGCGGAGCGGATACGCAGTATTTT	CASGADTQYF
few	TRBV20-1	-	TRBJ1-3	TGCAGTGCTCCCGACCGGGGAAACACCATATATTTT	CSAPDRGNTIYF
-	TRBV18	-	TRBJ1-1	TGTGCCAGCGTCCCTTCCATGAACACTGAAGCTTTCTTT	CASVPSMNTEAFF
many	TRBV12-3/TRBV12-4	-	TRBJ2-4	TGTGCCAGCAGTCCTCGGGGCTTGGAAAACATTCAGTACTTC	CASSPRGLENIQYF
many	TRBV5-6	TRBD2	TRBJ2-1	TGTGCCAGCAGCTCCCCAGGACTAGCGGGCTCTGCAGATGAGCAGTTCTTC	CASSSPGLAGSADEQFF
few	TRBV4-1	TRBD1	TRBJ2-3	TGCGCCAGCAGCTATAATGACAGGGGGCTGGATACGCAGTATTTT	CASSYNDRGLDTQYF
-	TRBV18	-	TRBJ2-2	TGTGCCAGCTCACCAGGGACTGTCGACCGGGAGCTGTTTTTT	CASSPGTVDRELFF